This TCR beta chain was retrieved from a study of blood T cell repertoires in COVID-19. Study in general: Spain, Italy and the United States supplied samples that represented acute and convalescent COVID-19.

Under the authors' procedure: Nucleated cell number was recorded as an estimate derived from reference gene primer amplification. Measured with immunoSEQ multiplex PCR; TCRdb has only the in-frame clones, and not every one. The V and J calls and clone size are taken from that table; D and trimming were inferred from the DNA. The sample has about 380,000 clones, almost 90% seen once. CDR3 length equals 16 residues. Trimming stripped 2 bases from V and 1 base from J, with 14 bases between. The germline V gene encodes CDR1 MNHEY and CDR2 SMNVEV (reference sequence). The sequenced material came from peripheral blood. The chain recombines TRBV27 with TRBJ2-5, with D tentatively TRBD2 (5 bases). The sequence was obtained from a man in his late teens or twenties with active or convalescent COVID-19. CDR3 region: CASSLIPPSGQETQYF. The CDR3, as DNA: TGTGCCAGCAGTTTAATCCCCCCCAGCGGCCAAGAGACCCAGTACTTC.